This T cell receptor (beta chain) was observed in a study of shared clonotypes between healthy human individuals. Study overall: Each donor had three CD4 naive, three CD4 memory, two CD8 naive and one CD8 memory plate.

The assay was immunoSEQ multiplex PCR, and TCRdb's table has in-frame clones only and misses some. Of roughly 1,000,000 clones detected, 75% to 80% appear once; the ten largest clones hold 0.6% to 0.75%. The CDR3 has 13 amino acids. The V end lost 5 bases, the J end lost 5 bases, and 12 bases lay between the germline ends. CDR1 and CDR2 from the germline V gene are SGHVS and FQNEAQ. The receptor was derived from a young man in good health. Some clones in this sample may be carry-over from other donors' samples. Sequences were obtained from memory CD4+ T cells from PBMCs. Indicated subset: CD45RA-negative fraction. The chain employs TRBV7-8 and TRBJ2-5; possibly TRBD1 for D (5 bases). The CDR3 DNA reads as TGTGCCAGCAGCGAAGGGGCCGGGGAGACCCAGTACTTC. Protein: CASSEGAGETQYF.